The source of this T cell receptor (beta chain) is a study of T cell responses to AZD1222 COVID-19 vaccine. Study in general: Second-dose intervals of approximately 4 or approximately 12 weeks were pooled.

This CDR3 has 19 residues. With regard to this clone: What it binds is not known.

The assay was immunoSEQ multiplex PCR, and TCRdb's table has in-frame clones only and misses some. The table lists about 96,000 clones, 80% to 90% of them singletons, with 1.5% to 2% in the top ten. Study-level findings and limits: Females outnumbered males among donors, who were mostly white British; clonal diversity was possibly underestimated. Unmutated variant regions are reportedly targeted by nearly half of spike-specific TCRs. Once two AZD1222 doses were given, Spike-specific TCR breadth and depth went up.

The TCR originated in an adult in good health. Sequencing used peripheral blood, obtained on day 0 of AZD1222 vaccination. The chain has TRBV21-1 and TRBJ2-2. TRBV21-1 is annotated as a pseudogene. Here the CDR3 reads CASSEWRLGPGPNTGELFF. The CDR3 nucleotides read TGTGCCAGCAGCGAATGGAGGTTGGGGCCGGGGCCCAACACCGGGGAGCTGTTTTTT.